This is a list of T cell receptor beta chains from one sample in a study of early T cells in non-severe SARS-CoV-2 infection. TCRdb independently ran MiXCR on the 5' RACE reads; one entry per CDR3 protein. The sample contains around 30,000 distinct CDR3 sequences, around 5.9% of which appear only once. Input material: whole blood. These receptors were taken from an adult who was a healthcare worker with PCR-confirmed SARS-CoV-2 infection or an uninfected control (not recorded which). Each CDR3 is given with its conserved first and last residue. Fields, in order: V gene, J gene, clone size, D gene, CDR3 protein, CDR3 DNA. The D gene is left open where the match is weak. Size values are once, few and many counts, or a class for expanded clones, and some rows have none.

v_gene: TRBV7-3
j_gene: TRBJ2-3
abundance: many
d_gene: -
CDR3aa: CASSLLAHFGDTQYF
CDR3nt: TGTGCCAGCAGCTTACTAGCCCATTTCGGAGATACGCAGTATTTT

v_gene: TRBV7-2
j_gene: TRBJ2-7
abundance: medium-sized
d_gene: TRBD2
CDR3aa: CASRFGTNSYEQYF
CDR3nt: TGTGCCAGCAGATTCGGGACTAACTCCTACGAGCAGTACTTC

v_gene: TRBV7-6
j_gene: TRBJ2-2
abundance: few
d_gene: TRBD2
CDR3aa: CASRPAPGLAGGPDTGELFF
CDR3nt: TGTGCCAGCCGCCCAGCCCCGGGACTAGCGGGGGGGCCGGACACCGGGGAGCTGTTTTTT

v_gene: TRBV12-3/TRBV12-4
j_gene: TRBJ1-1
abundance: many
d_gene: -
CDR3aa: CASSDTRGHTEAFF
CDR3nt: TGTGCCAGCAGTGACACGAGGGGACACACTGAAGCTTTCTTT

v_gene: TRBV24-1
j_gene: TRBJ1-2
abundance: many
d_gene: -
CDR3aa: CATSDLGAQGYTF
CDR3nt: TGTGCCACCAGTGATCTGGGGGCGCAGGGCTACACCTTC

v_gene: TRBV9
j_gene: TRBJ2-1
abundance: many
d_gene: -
CDR3aa: CASSVDRSHEQFF
CDR3nt: TGTGCCAGCAGCGTAGACCGAAGTCATGAGCAGTTCTTC

v_gene: TRBV6-4
j_gene: TRBJ2-7
abundance: -
d_gene: TRBD2
CDR3aa: CASSDRLAGSNEQYF
CDR3nt: TGTGCCAGCAGTGATCGGTTAGCGGGGAGCAACGAGCAGTACTTC

v_gene: TRBV18
j_gene: TRBJ1-5
abundance: many
d_gene: -
CDR3aa: CASSLGTDNQPQHF
CDR3nt: TGTGCCAGCTCACTCGGGACGGACAATCAGCCCCAGCATTTT

v_gene: TRBV5-5
j_gene: TRBJ2-7
abundance: many
d_gene: -
CDR3aa: CASSPTGNYEQYF
CDR3nt: TGTGCCAGCAGCCCCACAGGAAACTACGAGCAGTACTTC

v_gene: TRBV20-1
j_gene: TRBJ2-1
abundance: few
d_gene: -
CDR3aa: CSARLTGSYNEQFF
CDR3nt: TGCAGTGCCCGATTGACGGGCAGCTACAATGAGCAGTTCTTC

v_gene: TRBV12-3/TRBV12-4
j_gene: TRBJ2-7
abundance: many
d_gene: -
CDR3aa: CASRGQSVYEQYF
CDR3nt: TGTGCCAGCAGAGGACAGTCGGTCTACGAGCAGTACTTC

v_gene: TRBV4-1
j_gene: TRBJ2-5
abundance: many
d_gene: -
CDR3aa: CASSQDPAETQYF
CDR3nt: TGCGCCAGCAGCCAAGATCCGGCGGAGACCCAGTACTTC

v_gene: TRBV11-3
j_gene: TRBJ2-3
abundance: -
d_gene: TRBD2
CDR3aa: CASSAGTSGTDTQYF
CDR3nt: TGTGCCAGCAGCGCCGGGACTAGCGGCACAGATACGCAGTATTTT

v_gene: TRBV10-3
j_gene: TRBJ1-5
abundance: many
d_gene: -
CDR3aa: CAISENLQPQHF
CDR3nt: TGTGCCATCAGTGAGAATCTTCAGCCCCAGCATTTT

v_gene: TRBV6-1
j_gene: TRBJ2-7
abundance: few
d_gene: TRBD1
CDR3aa: CASSGTGSYEQYF
CDR3nt: TGTGCCAGCAGTGGGACAGGCAGCTACGAGCAGTACTTC

v_gene: TRBV27
j_gene: TRBJ1-2
abundance: many
d_gene: TRBD1
CDR3aa: CASSLSGTGTYGYTF
CDR3nt: TGTGCCAGCAGTTTAAGCGGGACAGGTACCTATGGCTACACCTTC

v_gene: TRBV5-6
j_gene: TRBJ2-6
abundance: few
d_gene: -
CDR3aa: CASSSLEEGVSGANVLTF
CDR3nt: TGTGCCAGCAGCTCATTGGAAGAGGGAGTATCTGGGGCCAACGTCCTGACTTTC

v_gene: TRBV30
j_gene: TRBJ1-5
abundance: many
d_gene: -
CDR3aa: CAWSGAGHQPQHF
CDR3nt: TGTGCCTGGAGTGGGGCAGGGCATCAGCCCCAGCATTTT

v_gene: TRBV12-3/TRBV12-4
j_gene: TRBJ2-7
abundance: many
d_gene: TRBD2
CDR3aa: CASSLALGLAGGPYEQYF
CDR3nt: TGTGCCAGCAGTTTAGCGCTTGGACTAGCGGGGGGACCCTACGAGCAGTACTTC

v_gene: TRBV18
j_gene: TRBJ1-5
abundance: few
d_gene: TRBD1
CDR3aa: CASSPQGAYSNQPQHF
CDR3nt: TGTGCCAGCTCACCCCAGGGGGCGTACAGCAATCAGCCCCAGCATTTT

v_gene: TRBV20-1
j_gene: TRBJ2-3
abundance: -
d_gene: -
CDR3aa: CSARPAITDTQYF
CDR3nt: TGCAGTGCTAGACCAGCCATCACAGATACGCAGTATTTT

v_gene: TRBV11-2
j_gene: TRBJ2-5
abundance: -
d_gene: -
CDR3aa: CASTPGRGGFQETQYF
CDR3nt: TGTGCCAGCACCCCAGGGAGGGGGGGCTTCCAGGAGACCCAGTACTTC

v_gene: TRBV6-5
j_gene: TRBJ2-7
abundance: many
d_gene: -
CDR3aa: CASRTDSVSSYEQYF
CDR3nt: TGTGCCAGCAGAACAGACTCGGTTAGCTCCTACGAGCAGTACTTC

v_gene: TRBV20-1
j_gene: TRBJ2-3
abundance: few
d_gene: -
CDR3aa: CSARDVFTDTQYF
CDR3nt: TGCAGTGCTAGAGATGTCTTCACAGATACGCAGTATTTT

v_gene: TRBV6-5
j_gene: TRBJ1-1
abundance: -
d_gene: TRBD1
CDR3aa: CASSEGAGTEAFF
CDR3nt: TGTGCCAGCAGTGAGGGGGCTGGCACTGAAGCTTTCTTT

v_gene: TRBV20-1
j_gene: TRBJ1-1
abundance: many
d_gene: -
CDR3aa: CSARGAGKFFTEAFF
CDR3nt: TGCAGTGCTAGGGGGGCAGGGAAATTCTTCACTGAAGCTTTCTTT

v_gene: TRBV16
j_gene: TRBJ1-2
abundance: many
d_gene: -
CDR3aa: CASSPYGNYGYTF
CDR3nt: TGTGCCAGCAGCCCTTACGGGAACTATGGCTACACCTTC

v_gene: TRBV28
j_gene: TRBJ2-1
abundance: few
d_gene: TRBD1
CDR3aa: CASSTGTGAINEQFF
CDR3nt: TGTGCCAGCAGTACCGGGACAGGGGCAATCAATGAGCAGTTCTTC

v_gene: TRBV12-3/TRBV12-4
j_gene: TRBJ1-1
abundance: many
d_gene: TRBD1
CDR3aa: CASMKSGQYEAFF
CDR3nt: TGTGCCAGCATGAAATCGGGACAGTACGAAGCTTTCTTT

v_gene: TRBV6-5
j_gene: TRBJ2-7
abundance: few
d_gene: -
CDR3aa: CASKQGRTSYEQYF
CDR3nt: TGTGCCAGCAAGCAGGGGAGAACCTCCTACGAGCAGTACTTC

v_gene: TRBV18
j_gene: TRBJ2-5
abundance: many
d_gene: -
CDR3aa: CASSPGLQETQYF
CDR3nt: TGTGCCAGCTCACCAGGACTCCAAGAGACCCAGTACTTC

v_gene: TRBV2
j_gene: TRBJ1-2
abundance: many
d_gene: TRBD1
CDR3aa: CASSGGQGADGYTF
CDR3nt: TGTGCCAGCAGTGGGGGACAGGGGGCGGATGGCTACACCTTC

v_gene: TRBV29-1
j_gene: TRBJ2-7
abundance: many
d_gene: TRBD1
CDR3aa: CSGGTGANMEQYF
CDR3nt: TGCAGCGGTGGGACAGGAGCCAATATGGAGCAGTACTTC

v_gene: TRBV11-2
j_gene: TRBJ2-2
abundance: many
d_gene: -
CDR3aa: CASSFIRRGTGELFF
CDR3nt: TGTGCCAGCAGCTTCATACGGCGCGGCACCGGGGAGCTGTTTTTT

v_gene: TRBV3-1
j_gene: TRBJ1-6
abundance: -
d_gene: -
CDR3aa: CASSQDRTNSPLHF
CDR3nt: TGTGCCAGCAGCCAAGATCGGACGAATTCACCCCTCCACTTT

v_gene: TRBV3-1
j_gene: TRBJ1-6
abundance: few
d_gene: TRBD1
CDR3aa: CASSQQTGTGGNSPLHF
CDR3nt: TGTGCCAGCAGCCAACAGACCGGGACAGGGGGAAATTCACCCCTCCACTTT

v_gene: TRBV7-9
j_gene: TRBJ2-2
abundance: many
d_gene: -
CDR3aa: CASSLAGGELFF
CDR3nt: TGTGCCAGCAGCTTAGCAGGCGGGGAGCTGTTTTTT

v_gene: TRBV7-2
j_gene: TRBJ2-3
abundance: many
d_gene: TRBD2
CDR3aa: CASSLTTSGGADTQYF
CDR3nt: TGTGCCAGCAGCTTAACTACTAGCGGGGGGGCAGATACGCAGTATTTT

v_gene: TRBV7-2
j_gene: TRBJ2-1
abundance: few
d_gene: TRBD1
CDR3aa: CASSLEATGGRAQFF
CDR3nt: TGTGCCAGCAGCTTAGAAGCAACAGGGGGAAGGGCGCAGTTCTTC

v_gene: TRBV20-1
j_gene: TRBJ1-6
abundance: many
d_gene: -
CDR3aa: CSASFEGEGSSPLHF
CDR3nt: TGCAGTGCTAGTTTTGAGGGGGAAGGCTCTTCACCCCTCCACTTT

v_gene: TRBV18
j_gene: TRBJ2-5
abundance: few
d_gene: -
CDR3aa: CASSPPNQETQYF
CDR3nt: TGTGCCAGCTCACCACCAAACCAAGAGACCCAGTACTTC

v_gene: TRBV2
j_gene: TRBJ1-1
abundance: many
d_gene: TRBD1
CDR3aa: CASTDNAGGLNTEAFF
CDR3nt: TGTGCCAGCACCGACAACGCAGGGGGATTGAACACTGAAGCTTTCTTT

v_gene: TRBV28
j_gene: TRBJ1-2
abundance: many
d_gene: -
CDR3aa: CASSLWRSTYGYTF
CDR3nt: TGTGCCAGCAGTTTATGGAGGAGTACCTATGGCTACACCTTC

v_gene: TRBV2
j_gene: TRBJ2-5
abundance: -
d_gene: TRBD1
CDR3aa: CASSPQSTGTETQYF
CDR3nt: TGTGCCAGCAGTCCCCAGTCGACAGGGACGGAGACCCAGTACTTC

v_gene: TRBV24-1
j_gene: TRBJ2-3
abundance: many
d_gene: TRBD2
CDR3aa: CATSDLRRLRGGRTDTQYF
CDR3nt: TGTGCCACCAGTGATTTGCGGAGGTTACGGGGGGGGCGGACAGATACGCAGTATTTT

v_gene: TRBV6-1
j_gene: TRBJ1-4
abundance: many
d_gene: -
CDR3aa: CASRQGGTNEKLFF
CDR3nt: TGTGCCAGCAGGCAGGGAGGGACTAATGAAAAACTGTTTTTT

v_gene: TRBV20-1
j_gene: TRBJ1-1
abundance: many
d_gene: -
CDR3aa: CSARKIGWETEAFF
CDR3nt: TGCAGTGCTAGAAAAATAGGTTGGGAGACTGAAGCTTTCTTT

v_gene: TRBV7-9
j_gene: TRBJ1-1
abundance: -
d_gene: -
CDR3aa: CASSMAGNTEAFF
CDR3nt: TGTGCCAGCAGCATGGCAGGGAACACTGAAGCTTTCTTT

v_gene: TRBV6-1
j_gene: TRBJ2-4
abundance: many
d_gene: -
CDR3aa: CASSPMSGGELDF
CDR3nt: TGTGCCAGCAGTCCAATGAGCGGCGGGGAATTGGACTTC

v_gene: TRBV24-1
j_gene: TRBJ2-5
abundance: few
d_gene: TRBD1
CDR3aa: CATSEPTRDRAKETQYF
CDR3nt: TGTGCCACCAGTGAACCGACCCGGGACAGGGCAAAAGAGACCCAGTACTTC

v_gene: TRBV28
j_gene: TRBJ2-4
abundance: many
d_gene: TRBD2
CDR3aa: CASSSLAFAKNIQYF
CDR3nt: TGTGCCAGCAGTTCACTAGCGTTCGCCAAAAACATTCAGTACTTC

v_gene: TRBV11-2
j_gene: TRBJ1-2
abundance: many
d_gene: TRBD1
CDR3aa: CASSSPGQGRNYGYTF
CDR3nt: TGTGCCAGCAGCTCCCCCGGACAGGGACGGAACTATGGCTACACCTTC

v_gene: TRBV4-3
j_gene: TRBJ2-7
abundance: many
d_gene: -
CDR3aa: CASSQEGRASYEQYF
CDR3nt: TGCGCCAGCAGCCAAGAGGGGCGGGCCTCCTACGAGCAGTACTTC

v_gene: TRBV12-3/TRBV12-4
j_gene: TRBJ1-2
abundance: few
d_gene: -
CDR3aa: CASRPSGVNYGYTF
CDR3nt: TGTGCCAGCAGACCTTCAGGGGTTAACTATGGCTACACCTTC